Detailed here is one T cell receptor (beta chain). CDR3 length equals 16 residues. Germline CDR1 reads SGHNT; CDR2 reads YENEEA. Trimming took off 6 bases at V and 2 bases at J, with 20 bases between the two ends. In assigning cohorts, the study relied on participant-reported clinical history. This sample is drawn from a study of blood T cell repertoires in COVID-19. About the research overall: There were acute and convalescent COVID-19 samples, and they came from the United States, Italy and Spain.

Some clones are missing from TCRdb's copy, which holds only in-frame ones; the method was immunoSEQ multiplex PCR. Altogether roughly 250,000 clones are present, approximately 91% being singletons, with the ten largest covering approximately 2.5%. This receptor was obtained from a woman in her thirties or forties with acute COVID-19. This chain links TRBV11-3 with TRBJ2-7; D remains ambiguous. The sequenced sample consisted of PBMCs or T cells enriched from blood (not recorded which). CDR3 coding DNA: TGTGCCAGCAGTCCACGCGATCAGGTCGGTACCTACGAGCAGTACTTC. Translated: CASSPRDQVGTYEQYF.